This T cell receptor (beta chain) was recorded in a study of immune evolution from preneoplasia to lung adenocarcinoma. Germline V gene sequence: CDR1 MNHEY, CDR2 SVGAGI. Between the trimmed V and J ends, which lost 0 bases and 5 bases, there was a span of 7 bases. This CDR3 is 14 amino acids long. Using immunoSEQ multiplex PCR, the repertoire was profiled, and TCRdb retains in-frame clones only, with some absent. The top ten hold approximately 8.3% of the sample, which has 8,000 to 9,000 clones, roughly 80% seen once. Between the mid-2010s and the late 2010s, patients underwent resection in Japan or China.

The sequence derives from an older donor with lung adenocarcinoma. The rearrangement links TRBV6-5 to TRBJ1-4; D gene unclear. Input material: FFPE minimally invasive lung adenocarcinoma tissue. CDR3 in amino acids: CASSYSVGNEKLFF. The CDR3 nucleotides are TGTGCCAGCAGTTACTCCGTGGGGAATGAAAAACTGTTTTTT.